Here is one T cell receptor (beta chain) with its context. Its cognate antigen is unknown. This sample was included in a study of monozygotic twins with inflammatory bowel disease. Two nested PCRs, roughly 16 and 10 cycles, amplified TCRalpha and TCRbeta cDNA. TCRdb re-called the 5' RACE reads; one entry per CDR3 protein, DNA not given. Listed are more than 75,000 distinct CDR3 sequences; roughly 7.4% falls within the top ten. The CDR3 loop spans 14 amino acids. General study results and limits: IBD patients exhibited fewer clonotypes shared with other individuals than healthy twins, particularly with disease activity. IBD patients had lower TCRbeta diversity (inverse Simpson) than healthy co-twins.

This TCR was recovered from a human donor with ulcerative colitis or Crohn's disease, or a healthy co-twin of an affected twin (not recorded which). Material: blood. The chain combines TRBV12-3 or TRBV12-4 with TRBJ1-6. The CDR3 reads CASSLPSGRSPLHF.